The rows below give T cell receptor beta chains drawn from one sample of a study of early T cells in non-severe SARS-CoV-2 infection. MiXCR was run by TCRdb on the 5' RACE reads, yielding one entry per CDR3 protein. The top ten hold 0.95% to 1.5% of the sample, which has approximately 70,000 distinct CDR3 sequences, under 15% seen once. Sequencing was performed on whole blood. All receptors come from an adult who was a healthcare worker with PCR-confirmed SARS-CoV-2 infection or an uninfected control (not recorded which). The CDR3 runs from the conserved cysteine through the conserved F or W. D genes are given only for firm matches. Where a row states a size, it is once, few, many or the class of an expanded clone; other rows omit it.

J gene,D gene,clone size,V gene,CDR3 protein,CDR3 DNA
TRBJ2-2,TRBD2,many,TRBV28,CASSLGTSGMRTGELFF,TGTGCCAGCAGCCTTGGGACTAGCGGGATGAGGACCGGGGAGCTGTTTTTT
TRBJ2-2,-,-,TRBV2,CASSATDTNTGELFF,TGTGCTAGCAGTGCAACGGACACGAACACCGGGGAGCTGTTTTTT
TRBJ2-1,-,-,TRBV29-1,CSVLTGRNNEQFF,TGCAGCGTTTTAACGGGACGAAACAATGAGCAGTTCTTC
TRBJ2-1,-,-,TRBV29-1,CSYTTADRPYNEQFF,TGCAGCTATACGACCGCTGACAGGCCGTACAATGAGCAGTTCTTC
TRBJ2-2,-,many,TRBV27,CASSPPGLRNTGELFF,TGTGCCAGCAGCCCTCCGGGGCTTCGTAACACCGGGGAGCTGTTTTTT
TRBJ2-2,-,-,TRBV5-5,CASSLNAGALGGELFF,TGTGCCAGCAGCTTGAATGCGGGGGCGTTGGGCGGGGAGCTGTTTTTT
TRBJ2-1,TRBD1,many,TRBV6-5,CASSGTGGNEQFF,TGTGCCAGCAGTGGGACAGGGGGGAATGAGCAGTTCTTC
TRBJ1-1,-,few,TRBV5-6,CASSRQTRTEAFF,TGTGCCAGCAGCAGACAGACCCGCACTGAAGCTTTCTTT
TRBJ2-3,TRBD1,-,TRBV6-1,CASSLTGDEDTQYF,TGTGCCAGCAGTCTAACAGGGGACGAGGATACGCAGTATTTT
TRBJ1-6,-,few,TRBV28,CASSQAFTLNSPLHF,TGTGCCAGCAGTCAGGCTTTCACACTTAATTCACCCCTCCACTTT
TRBJ2-7,-,many,TRBV24-1,CATSVWGDSSYEQYF,TGTGCCACCAGTGTCTGGGGGGACAGCTCCTACGAGCAGTACTTC
TRBJ2-1,TRBD2,-,TRBV30,CASRTSGGPFSYNEQFF,TGTGCCTCGCGGACTAGCGGGGGGCCATTTTCCTACAATGAGCAGTTCTTC
TRBJ2-3,-,many,TRBV28,CASSLVDSGTDTQYF,TGTGCCAGCAGTTTAGTCGACAGCGGCACAGATACGCAGTATTTT
TRBJ1-1,-,many,TRBV20-1,CSASTQGEAFF,TGCAGTGCTAGCACCCAGGGGGAAGCTTTCTTT
TRBJ1-6,-,many,TRBV27,CASRTYNSPLHF,TGTGCCAGCAGGACCTATAATTCACCCCTCCACTTT
TRBJ1-5,-,many,TRBV3-2,CASQIETDQPQHF,TGTGCCAGCCAGATTGAGACGGATCAGCCCCAGCATTTT
TRBJ1-1,-,-,TRBV15,CATSIPSAEGTEAFF,TGTGCCACCAGCATCCCTTCGGCCGAGGGCACTGAAGCTTTCTTT
TRBJ2-5,TRBD1,many,TRBV12-3/TRBV12-4,CASRKTGGYETQYF,TGTGCCAGCCGAAAGACAGGGGGCTATGAGACCCAGTACTTC
TRBJ1-5,-,many,TRBV7-2,CASSLKGYQPQHF,TGTGCCAGCAGCTTAAAGGGATACCAGCCCCAGCATTTT
TRBJ2-3,-,many,TRBV6-5,CASSTSGDLDTDTQYF,TGTGCCAGCAGTACGTCCGGGGACCTAGACACAGATACGCAGTATTTT
TRBJ2-5,TRBD2,many,TRBV4-2,CASSRGTSGFQETQYF,TGTGCCAGCAGCCGCGGGACTAGCGGGTTCCAAGAGACCCAGTACTTC
TRBJ2-3,TRBD2,many,TRBV30,CAWSSGLREEQYF,TGTGCCTGGAGCTCAGGACTTCGGGAGGAGCAGTATTTT
TRBJ2-1,-,few,TRBV5-1,CASSRPGYEQFF,TGCGCCAGCAGCCGTCCGGGGTATGAGCAGTTCTTC
TRBJ1-2,TRBD1,many,TRBV12-3/TRBV12-4,CASSRDRLGPYGYTF,TGTGCCAGCAGCCGGGACAGGCTGGGGCCCTATGGCTACACCTTC
TRBJ2-7,-,many,TRBV20-1,CSARETGKYEQYF,TGCAGTGCTAGAGAGACGGGCAAATACGAGCAGTACTTC
TRBJ1-4,-,many,TRBV7-9,CASSQLGQIDEKLFF,TGTGCCAGCAGCCAACTAGGACAGATCGATGAAAAACTGTTTTTT
TRBJ2-7,TRBD1,many,TRBV29-1,CSVSGTVNPVSYEQYF,TGCAGCGTCTCCGGGACAGTGAACCCTGTCTCCTACGAGCAGTACTTC
TRBJ2-1,TRBD2,-,TRBV6-2/TRBV6-3,CASSYYSGGYNEQFF,TGTGCCAGCAGTTATTACAGCGGGGGTTACAATGAGCAGTTCTTC
TRBJ2-5,TRBD2,many,TRBV5-1,CASRSTSGGETQYF,TGCGCCAGCCGCTCGACTAGCGGGGGTGAGACCCAGTACTTC
TRBJ2-7,-,many,TRBV13,CASSLGGRNYEQYF,TGTGCCAGCAGCTTAGGCGGCAGGAACTACGAGCAGTACTTC
TRBJ1-1,-,many,TRBV6-2/TRBV6-3,CASSSTAIEAFF,TGTGCCAGCAGTTCCACAGCGATTGAAGCTTTCTTT
TRBJ1-2,-,-,TRBV29-1,CSVAGDDYGYTF,TGCAGCGTCGCAGGGGATGACTATGGCTACACCTTC
TRBJ2-3,-,many,TRBV19,CASSMTRETDTQYF,TGTGCCAGTAGTATGACCCGGGAAACAGATACGCAGTATTTT
TRBJ2-7,TRBD2,many,TRBV12-3/TRBV12-4,CASSFRASGRDEQYF,TGTGCCAGCAGTTTCCGGGCTAGCGGGAGAGACGAGCAGTACTTC
TRBJ2-1,-,many,TRBV4-1,CASSLDQEQFF,TGCGCCAGCAGCCTCGACCAAGAGCAGTTCTTC
TRBJ2-3,-,many,TRBV9,CASSVAPQRAERWPSTDTQYF,TGTGCCAGCAGCGTAGCTCCCCAGCGGGCCGAGAGATGGCCTAGCACAGATACGCAGTATTTT
TRBJ1-2,-,-,TRBV29-1,CSVPRDYYGYTF,TGCAGCGTTCCCCGGGACTACTATGGCTACACCTTC
TRBJ1-2,-,many,TRBV20-1,CSASFGQGNYGYTF,TGCAGTGCTAGCTTCGGGCAGGGGAACTATGGCTACACCTTC
TRBJ2-1,-,many,TRBV4-3,CASSQVGLTSNNEQFF,TGCGCCAGCAGCCAAGTGGGGCTGACTTCGAACAATGAGCAGTTCTTC
TRBJ1-1,TRBD1,-,TRBV4-2,CASSRTGRTEAFF,TGTGCCAGCAGCCGGACAGGGCGAACTGAAGCTTTCTTT
TRBJ1-5,-,many,TRBV28,CASSPPGDLSLSNQPQHF,TGTGCCAGCAGCCCCCCGGGGGATTTATCGCTTAGCAATCAGCCCCAGCATTTT
TRBJ2-1,-,medium-sized,TRBV19,CASSGLSSYNEQFF,TGTGCCAGTAGTGGTCTGAGCTCCTACAATGAGCAGTTCTTC
TRBJ2-2,-,-,TRBV14,CASSIYLCSVSPGATGELFF,-